What follows describes a single T cell receptor (beta chain). This sample stems from a study of Ad26.COV2.S vaccination and SARS-CoV-2 variants. Study-wide context: Intramuscular Ad26.COV2.S at 5x10^10 or 1x10^11 viral particles.

Indicated treatment: around 19 received Ad26.COV2.S at low or high dose, single or two shots; 5 received placebo; per-sample allocation not given. Samples analyzed were those drawn on day 63 after the first vaccine or placebo injection. This CDR3 has 15 residues. Unmatched junction bases numbered 3, after V lost 2 bases and J lost 1 base. Some clones are missing from TCRdb's copy, which holds only in-frame ones; the method was immunoSEQ multiplex PCR. The repertoire holds around 310,000 clones, with approximately 87% as singletons. The receptor's source is a person aged 18-60 years who received the Ad26.COV2.S COVID-19 vaccine or a placebo. This chain uses TRBV5-3 with TRBJ2-7; 10 nucleotides align to TRBD2. TRBV5-3 is reported as an ORF; its role is uncertain. Specimen: peripheral blood, collected in a trial of Ad26.COV2.S vaccine versus placebo. DNA for the CDR3: TGTGCCAGAAGCTTTCTAGCGGGAGTATCCTACGAGCAGTACGTC. It translates to CARSFLAGVSYEQYV.